The next 8 T cell receptor beta chains were all read from a single sample in a study of blood T cell repertoires in COVID-19. TCRdb's table, derived via immunoSEQ multiplex PCR, lists solely in-frame clones and lacks some. The sample has tens of thousands of clones, roughly 80% seen once. Sequencing used peripheral blood. The receptors stem from a human donor in a cohort sampled during active COVID-19.

This chain connects TRBV27 to TRBJ2-7; D possibly corresponds to TRBD1 (5 bases). CDR3 size: 13 residues. Germline V gene lookup returns CDR1 MNHEY and CDR2 SMNVEV (reference sequence). Between the trimmed V and J ends, which lost 5 bases and 4 bases, there was a span of 12 bases. The CDR3 DNA reads TGTGCCAGCAGTCCCGGACATCCTTACGAGCAGTACTTC. It codes for CASSPGHPYEQYF.

The V and J genes are TRBV11-1 and TRBJ1-1, with 7 bases fitting TRBD1. Germline CDR1 reads SGHAT; CDR2 reads FQDESV (reference sequence). CDR3 length: 15 residues. With 1 base clipped from V and 7 bases from J, the junction kept 9 bases outside the gene matches. CDR3 DNA sequence: TGTGCCAGCAGCTTAGGTCGGCAGGGGGGCTTTGAAGCTTTCTTT. The encoded protein is CASSLGRQGGFEAFF.

This chain connects TRBV24-1 to TRBJ2-2, with D perhaps TRBD2 (6 bases). Trimming removed 5 bases from V and 3 bases from J, with 18 bases in between. CDR1 is KGHDR and CDR2 is SFDVKD in the germline V gene. This CDR3 comprises 17 residues. The CDR3 region has the DNA TGTGCCACCAGTGGATCTCGTCGCGGGACGGACACCGGGGAGCTGTTTTTT. It translates to CATSGSRRGTDTGELFF.

V usage is TRBV6-2 or TRBV6-3 and J usage is TRBJ2-5; 7 bases match TRBD2. V was clipped by 2 bases and J by 7 bases; unmatched bases: 7. This CDR3 has 14 amino acids. The germline V gene encodes CDR1 MNHEY and CDR2 SVGEGT. The CDR3 nucleotides are TGTGCCAGCAGTTACACCACTAGCGTGGGGACCCAGTACTTC. Amino acids: CASSYTTSVGTQYF.

This clone was seen at least ten times. The chain carries TRBV5-4 and TRBJ1-1; TRBD1 is a possible D gene (5 bases). Germline loops: CDR1 SGHNT, CDR2 YYREEE (reference sequence). The CDR3 covers 13 residues. The germline V and J ends were trimmed by 4 bases and 6 bases, with 13 bases remaining between them. The CDR3 nucleotides are TGTGCCAGCAGCCCTCGTTGGGGGGCTGAAGCTTTCTTT. Its protein is CASSPRWGAEAFF.

By share, this clone counts as medium-sized (0.01 to 0.1%). The chain combines TRBV18 with TRBJ1-1; the match to TRBD1 covers 7 bases. This CDR3 is 14 amino acids long. Losses at the gene ends were 3 bases for V and 3 bases for J; bases not matched to a gene: 4. Germline loops: CDR1 KGHSH, CDR2 LQKENI. The CDR3 loop is CASSPRDRDTEAFF. The CDR3 coding sequence is TGTGCCAGCTCACCGAGGGACAGAGACACTGAAGCTTTCTTT.

The rearrangement uses TRBV20-1 and TRBJ1-1; 9 positions agree with TRBD1. V was clipped by 3 bases and J by 4 bases; unmatched bases: 9. The CDR3 extends over 15 amino acids. Germline CDR1 DFQATT, CDR2 SNEGSKA (reference sequence). This CDR3 is CSASGETGGSTEAFF. For the CDR3, the DNA is TGCAGTGCTAGTGGTGAAACAGGGGGCAGCACTGAAGCTTTCTTT.

A single count supports this clone. The chain employs TRBV7-9 and TRBJ2-3; 10 bases are a match to TRBD2. Germline V gives CDR1 SEHNR, CDR2 FQNEAQ (reference sequence). With 5 bases clipped from V and 1 base from J, the junction kept 3 bases outside the gene matches. The CDR3 totals 15 residues. The CDR3 spells CASSPGTSGTDTQYF. The DNA for the CDR3 is TGTGCCAGCAGCCCGGGGACTAGCGGCACAGATACGCAGTATTTT.